This T cell receptor beta chain was captured by sequencing in a study of tumor T cells in aggressive B-cell lymphoma. This CDR3 region has 15 residues. Germline V CDR1 and CDR2: MDHEN, SYDVKM. With 2 bases removed from V and 6 bases from J, the gap between germline ends came to 16 bases. This table comes from immunoSEQ multiplex PCR, and its TCRdb copy is limited to in-frame clones, with some not included. The sample contains 10,000 or so clones, around 90% of which appear only once. This TCR was recovered from an adult with diffuse large B cell lymphoma. The chain links TRBV28 to TRBJ1-1; D is unclear. Sequencing input: tumor tissue. Here the CDR3 DNA reads TGTGCCAGCAGTTTACCCCCCGGGAGTGGCCCTGAAGCTTTCTTT. This codes for CASSLPPGSGPEAFF.